This T cell receptor beta chain was sequenced during a study of T cells after somatic rescue of genetic block (dated by TCRdb to the early 2020s). Background for the entire study: What the study looked at was long-term robustness, specifically in a T-cell system that came about through somatic rescue of a genetic block in T-cell development.

Based on the germline V gene, the CDR1 and CDR2 sequences are MNHEY and SVGAGI. A distance of 13 bases separates the germline ends of V and J, which lose 5 bases and 5 bases respectively. The CDR3 holds 15 amino acids from the cysteine to the phenylalanine. The read is trimmed to its CDR3 DNA, 45 bases read in frame from base 1. The protocol used for the library was the immunoSEQ multiplex PCR assay. TCRdb provides this immuneACCESS table in a form limited to in-frame rearrangements. Some clones are lacking; in checked studies, under half of them reflect an unresolved V gene, and why the rest are absent is not known. The sample contains roughly 110,000 clones, about 93% of them found a single time. The ten largest clones represent about 1.5% of the sample. Details on this clone: Its antigen is unknown. Base qualities are not provided; no much larger clone lies one nucleotide away.

What was sequenced was peripheral blood mononuclear cells (PBMCs). The TCR sequence derives from a woman aged 18-30 years. The V and J segments used are TRBV6-5 and TRBJ1-6; TRBD1 is perhaps the D gene, given 5 matching bases. The nucleotides read TGTGCCAGCAGTCCCAGGGAGTGGAATAATTCACCCCTCCACTTT. Its coded protein is CASSPREWNNSPLHF.